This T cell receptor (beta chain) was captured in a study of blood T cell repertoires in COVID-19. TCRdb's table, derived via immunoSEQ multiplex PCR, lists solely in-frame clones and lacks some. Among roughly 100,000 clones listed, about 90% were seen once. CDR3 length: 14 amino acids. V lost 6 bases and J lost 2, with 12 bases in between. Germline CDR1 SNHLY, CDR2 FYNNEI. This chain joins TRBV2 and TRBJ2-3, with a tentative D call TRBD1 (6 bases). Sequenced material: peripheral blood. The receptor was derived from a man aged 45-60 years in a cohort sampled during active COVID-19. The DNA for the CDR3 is TGTGCCAGCAGGGCTGACAGGAACACAGATACGCAGTATTTT. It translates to CASRADRNTDTQYF.